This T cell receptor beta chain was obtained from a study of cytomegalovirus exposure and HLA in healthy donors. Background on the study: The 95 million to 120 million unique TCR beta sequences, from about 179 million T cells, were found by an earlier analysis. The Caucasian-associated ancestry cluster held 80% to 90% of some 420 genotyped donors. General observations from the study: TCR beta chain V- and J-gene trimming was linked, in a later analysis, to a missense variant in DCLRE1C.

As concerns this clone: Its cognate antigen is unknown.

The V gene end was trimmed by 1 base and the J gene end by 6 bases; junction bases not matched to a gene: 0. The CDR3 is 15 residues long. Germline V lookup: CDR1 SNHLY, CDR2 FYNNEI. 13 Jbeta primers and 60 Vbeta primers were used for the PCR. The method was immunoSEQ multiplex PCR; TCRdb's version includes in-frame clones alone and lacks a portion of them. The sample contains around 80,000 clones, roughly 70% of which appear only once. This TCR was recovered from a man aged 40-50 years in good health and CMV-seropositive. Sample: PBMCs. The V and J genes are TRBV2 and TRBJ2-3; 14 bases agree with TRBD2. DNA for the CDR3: TGTGCCAGCAGTGAAGGACTAGCGGGGGGGGATACGCAGTATTTT. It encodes CASSEGLAGGDTQYF.